A single count supports the clone carrying this T cell receptor beta chain. Its antigen is currently unknown. The entry originates in a study of CD4 T cells in relation to SARS-CoV-2 and coronaviruses. Losses at the gene ends were 4 bases for V and 1 base for J; bases not matched to a gene: 5. Germline V gives CDR1 ENHRY, CDR2 SYGVKD. There are 17 residues in the CDR3. Sorted naive or memory CD4+ cells met CEF peptides for around ten days. The assay was immunoSEQ multiplex PCR, and TCRdb's table has in-frame clones only and misses some. This sample has 41,000 or so clones, with approximately 77% found just once. Findings and caveats of the study: Pre-pandemic and post-infection samples never came from the same donor.

Sequencing was performed on naive CD4+ T cells from PBMCs, cultured in vitro. Subset indicated: naive CD4+ T cells isolated by negative enrichment. This chain links TRBV10-3 with TRBJ2-2, with TRBD2 matching over 11 bases. This receptor was taken from an adult with COVID-19. The CDR3 sequence: CAISGKGLAVNTGELFF. CDR3 sequence (DNA): TGTGCCATCAGTGGGAAGGGACTAGCGGTGAACACCGGGGAGCTGTTTTTT.